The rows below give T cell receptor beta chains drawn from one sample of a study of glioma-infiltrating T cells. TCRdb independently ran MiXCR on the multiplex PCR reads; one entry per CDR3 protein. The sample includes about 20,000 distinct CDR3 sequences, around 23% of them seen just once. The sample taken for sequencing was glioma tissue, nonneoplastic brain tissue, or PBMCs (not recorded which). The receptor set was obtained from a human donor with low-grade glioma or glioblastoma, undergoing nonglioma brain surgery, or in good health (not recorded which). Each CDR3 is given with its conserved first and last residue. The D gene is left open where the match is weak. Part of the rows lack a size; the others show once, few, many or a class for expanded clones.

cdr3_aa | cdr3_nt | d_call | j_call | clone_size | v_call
CASSPTGSDQPQHF | TGTGCCAGCTCACCTACAGGCTCTGATCAGCCCCAGCATTTT | . | TRBJ1-5 | few | TRBV18
CASRGQGGYEQYF | TGTGCCAGCAGGGGACAGGGGGGATACGAGCAGTACTTC | TRBD1 | TRBJ2-7 | many | TRBV28
CASSPTGSTDTQYF | TGTGCCAGCAGCCCGACAGGTAGCACAGATACGCAGTATTTT | . | TRBJ2-3 | many | TRBV5-4
CASSLSGFGSYNEQFF | TGTGCCAGCAGTCTTTCCGGCTTTGGCTCCTACAATGAGCAGTTCTTC | . | TRBJ2-1 | once | TRBV7-9
CASSSYSGLAGGYEQYF | TGTGCCAGCAGCTCCTATTCTGGGCTAGCGGGGGGGTACGAGCAGTACTTC | TRBD2 | TRBJ2-7 | . | TRBV11-2
CASTPLSLGDTQYF | TGTGCCAGCACCCCCTTGAGCTTAGGAGATACGCAGTATTTT | . | TRBJ2-3 | many | TRBV27
CASSFTPGGETQYF | TGTGCCAGCAGCTTCACCCCCGGAGGAGAGACCCAGTACTTC | . | TRBJ2-5 | . | TRBV7-2
CSARDRKTGEQVKTQYF | TGCAGTGCTAGAGACCGGAAGACAGGGGAACAAGTGAAGACCCAGTACTTC | TRBD1 | TRBJ2-5 | many | TRBV20-1
CASSLWQDPSTF | TGTGCCAGCAGTTTATGGCAGGACCCAAGCACCTTC | . | TRBJ1-2 | many | TRBV28
CTSSPSGNYEQYF | TGTACCAGCTCACCATCAGGGAACTACGAGCAGTACTTC | . | TRBJ2-7 | . | TRBV18
CASRVINEQFF | TGTGCCAGCAGGGTAATTAATGAGCAGTTCTTC | . | TRBJ2-1 | many | TRBV6-1
CSAPRTGTNNEQFF | TGCAGTGCCCCACGGACAGGGACGAACAATGAGCAGTTCTTC | TRBD1 | TRBJ2-1 | many | TRBV20-1
CASPHLPYF | TGTGCCAGTCCCCATTTACCGTATTTT | . | TRBJ2-3 | many | TRBV28
CASSYGHTNTEAFF | TGCGCCAGCAGCTATGGACATACGAACACTGAAGCTTTCTTT | . | TRBJ1-1 | few | TRBV5-1
CASSPGSGETQYF | TGTGCCAGCTCACCCGGTTCCGGGGAGACCCAGTACTTC | . | TRBJ2-5 | few | TRBV18
CASSAGTGNQPQHF | TGTGCCAGCAGCGCCGGGACAGGCAATCAGCCCCAGCATTTT | TRBD1 | TRBJ1-5 | . | TRBV5-4
CASSPQTGQETQYF | TGTGCCAGCTCACCACAGACAGGCCAAGAGACCCAGTACTTC | . | TRBJ2-5 | . | TRBV18
CASSFLDTQYF | TGTGCCAGCAGCTTTTTGGATACGCAGTATTTT | . | TRBJ2-3 | few | TRBV5-4
CSARTRDNTEAFF | TGCAGTGCTAGGACCCGGGACAACACTGAAGCTTTCTTT | . | TRBJ1-1 | medium-sized | TRBV20-1
CASSPTGGGYTF | TGTGCCAGCAGCCCTACAGGAGGTGGCTACACCTTC | . | TRBJ1-2 | few | TRBV27
CATSDVGGLSTGELFF | TGTGCCACCAGTGATGTAGGGGGCTTAAGCACCGGGGAGCTGTTTTTT | TRBD1 | TRBJ2-2 | many | TRBV24-1
CASSLVGSTEAFF | TGTGCCAGCAGCTTGGTGGGGAGTACTGAAGCTTTCTTT | . | TRBJ1-1 | few | TRBV5-4
CASSFLGTEAFF | TGTGCCAGCAGCTTTTTGGGCACTGAAGCTTTCTTT | . | TRBJ1-1 | . | TRBV7-2
CASSLFGYEQYF | TGCGCCAGCAGCTTGTTTGGCTACGAGCAGTACTTC | . | TRBJ2-7 | . | TRBV5-1
CASSYSNSQQYF | TGTGCCAGCAGTTACTCGAATTCGCAGCAGTACTTC | . | TRBJ2-7 | large | TRBV6-6
CASSLVFLAGADTQYF | TGTGCCAGCAGCTTAGTTTTCCTAGCGGGGGCCGATACGCAGTATTTT | TRBD2 | TRBJ2-3 | many | TRBV7-2
CASSYSGQGASYGYTF | TGTGCCAGCAGTTACTCTGGACAGGGGGCGAGCTATGGCTACACCTTC | TRBD1 | TRBJ1-2 | many | TRBV6-6
CASSLNGAGLSTDTQYF | TGTGCCAGCAGCTTAAACGGGGCAGGACTGAGCACAGATACGCAGTATTTT | . | TRBJ2-3 | . | TRBV7-2
CASSSGERGYNEQFF | TGTGCTAGCAGCTCCGGAGAGCGGGGGTACAATGAGCAGTTCTTC | TRBD2 | TRBJ2-1 | few | TRBV7-7
CASSYPGMNSPLHF | TGTGCCAGCAGTTACCCTGGGATGAATTCACCCCTCCACTTT | . | TRBJ1-6 | medium-sized | TRBV6-6
CVSSQGRNYEQYF | TGCGTCAGCAGCCAAGGACGGAACTACGAGCAGTACTTC | . | TRBJ2-7 | . | TRBV4-3
CASSQGQQNTEAFF | TGTGCCAGCAGCCAAGGGCAGCAGAACACTGAAGCTTTCTTT | . | TRBJ1-1 | many | TRBV4-2
CSTRAAFASGETDTQYF | TGCAGTACTAGGGCCGCGTTCGCTAGCGGGGAGACAGATACGCAGTATTTT | TRBD2 | TRBJ2-3 | . | TRBV20-1
CSARKTGNPLRGYTF | TGCAGTGCTAGGAAGACAGGGAACCCTCTTAGGGGCTACACCTTC | TRBD1 | TRBJ1-2 | many | TRBV20-1
CASSSESKRGYAF | TGTGCCAGCAGTTCCGAAAGTAAGCGTGGCTACGCCTTC | . | TRBJ1-2 | . | TRBV6-1
CASSEWTSGFTGELFF | TGTGCCAGCAGTGAATGGACTAGCGGGTTCACCGGGGAGCTGTTTTTT | TRBD2 | TRBJ2-2 | . | TRBV2
CASSQPNYEQCF | TGTGCCAGCAGCCAACCTAACTACGAGCAGTGCTTC | . | TRBJ2-7 | . | TRBV14
CASSQDRWTGGTGELFF | TGCGCCAGCAGCCAAGATCGCTGGACAGGGGGAACCGGGGAGCTGTTTTTT | TRBD1 | TRBJ2-2 | many | TRBV4-3
CASSQEDAGAYEQYF | TGCGCCAGCAGCCAAGAAGATGCCGGGGCCTACGAGCAGTACTTC | . | TRBJ2-7 | . | TRBV4-1
CASSSTGIEQYF | TGTGCCAGCAGCTCCACGGGAATCGAGCAGTACTTC | . | TRBJ2-7 | many | TRBV7-2
CRATGGDTEAFF | TGCAGAGCGACAGGCGGAGACACTGAAGCTTTCTTT | . | TRBJ1-1 | many | TRBV20-1
CSAPLTEAFRGSPLHF | TGCAGCGCACCGCTAACAGAGGCGTTCCGAGGTTCACCCCTCCACTTT | . | TRBJ1-6 | . | TRBV20-1
CASTYTSGGNNEQFF | TGTGCCAGCACCTATACTAGCGGGGGTAACAATGAGCAGTTCTTC | TRBD2 | TRBJ2-1 | . | TRBV5-6
CASTGLAGAGEQYF | TGTGCCAGCACGGGACTAGCGGGGGCGGGGGAGCAGTACTTC | TRBD2 | TRBJ2-7 | . | TRBV27
CASSEEGVARGDDTGELFF | TGTGCCAGCAGTGAAGAGGGGGTCGCTAGGGGCGATGACACCGGGGAGCTGTTTTTT | . | TRBJ2-2 | . | TRBV28
CASSYRGFNTEAFF | TGTGCCAGCAGTTACCGGGGGTTCAACACTGAAGCTTTCTTT | . | TRBJ1-1 | medium-sized | TRBV6-6
CASYPQGRKAEAFF | TGTGCCAGCTACCCACAGGGGAGGAAGGCTGAAGCTTTCTTT | TRBD1 | TRBJ1-1 | medium-sized | TRBV27
CASSLGQFNSPLHF | TGTGCCAGCAGTTTGGGTCAGTTTAATTCACCCCTCCACTTT | . | TRBJ1-6 | few | TRBV12-3/TRBV12-4
CASSTSGGAYEQYF | TGCGCCAGCTCTACTAGCGGGGGAGCCTACGAGCAGTACTTC | TRBD2 | TRBJ2-7 | . | TRBV5-1
CASSQPQDGGAQYF | TGTGCCAGCAGCCAACCCCAAGATGGGGGTGCGCAGTATTTT | . | TRBJ2-3 | . | TRBV3-1
CASSPGQGKWTGELFF | TGTGCCAGCAGTCCTGGACAGGGAAAATGGACCGGGGAGCTGTTTTTT | TRBD1 | TRBJ2-2 | few | TRBV12-3/TRBV12-4
CARSSHRQYEQYF | TGTGCCCGCAGCTCCCACCGACAGTACGAGCAGTACTTC | . | TRBJ2-7 | few | TRBV7-2
CASSSPGNMNTEAFF | TGTGCCAGCAGTTCTCCAGGGAACATGAACACTGAAGCTTTCTTT | . | TRBJ1-1 | many | TRBV28